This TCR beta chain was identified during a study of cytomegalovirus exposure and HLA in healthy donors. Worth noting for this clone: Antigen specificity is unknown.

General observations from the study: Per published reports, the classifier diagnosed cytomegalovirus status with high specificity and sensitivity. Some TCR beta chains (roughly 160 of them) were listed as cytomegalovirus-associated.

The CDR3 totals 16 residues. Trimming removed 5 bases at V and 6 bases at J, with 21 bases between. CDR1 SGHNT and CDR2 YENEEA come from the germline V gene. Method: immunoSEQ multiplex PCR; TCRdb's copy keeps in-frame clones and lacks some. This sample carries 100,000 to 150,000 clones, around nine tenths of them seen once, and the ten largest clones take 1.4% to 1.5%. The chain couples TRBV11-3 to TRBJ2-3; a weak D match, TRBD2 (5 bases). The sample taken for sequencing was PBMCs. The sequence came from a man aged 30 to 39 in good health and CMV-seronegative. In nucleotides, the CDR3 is TGTGCCAGCAGCCCCAACAGCCGACTACCGGGGGATACGCAGTATTTT. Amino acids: CASSPNSRLPGDTQYF.